Below, one T cell receptor (beta chain) is given with its context. What it binds is not known. Total RNA was isolated from unfractionated whole blood. The sample comes from a study of human T cells and chemical hapten exposure. Study as a whole: Minor pooled library volume differences mainly drove per-sample TCR yield variation.

Unique molecular identifiers were affixed to discrete cDNA molecules within the library. Authors' data handling: Samples contained a median of roughly 99,000 TCRs, with a range of roughly 20,000 to 690,600. TCRdb independently ran MiXCR on the 5' RACE reads; one entry per CDR3 protein. For this entry, the V and J calls and clone size follow TCRdb and not the study's own pipeline. The table records about 110,000 distinct CDR3 sequences, around 20% of them present only once. Broader study findings: Counts of TCRs above 1 in 1000 frequency stayed unchanged with DPC sensitization.

Losses at the gene ends were 0 bases for V and 6 bases for J; bases not matched to a gene: 7. This CDR3 has 16 residues. Looked up from germline, CDR1 is LGHNT and CDR2 is FRNRAP. The gene calls are TRBV12-5 and TRBJ2-3; the match to TRBD2 covers 9 bases. The TCR sequence derives from a human donor in good health. The CDR3 loop is CASGLVRTSVRDTQYF. The CDR3 bases are TGTGCTAGTGGTTTGGTAAGGACTAGCGTTAGGGATACGCAGTATTTT.